This TCR beta chain is drawn from a study of blood T cell repertoires in COVID-19. Study as a whole: Material from acute and convalescent COVID-19 was sourced from the United States, Italy and Spain.

What the recovered Cohort 3 donors had was two negative PCRs, clearance, or symptom resolution. In the source study's methods: Reference gene primers were amplified, and this amplification served to estimate nucleated cell counts. Method: immunoSEQ multiplex PCR; TCRdb's copy keeps in-frame clones and lacks some. For V, J and clone size, that table is used; D and trimming come from the DNA. The sample lists hundreds of thousands of clones, 80% to 90% occurring once. The CDR3 length is 14 residues. Germline values: CDR1 MNHEY, CDR2 SVGAGI. The ends were cut back, 5 bases at V and 4 bases at J, with 14 bases in the middle.

The material sequenced was PBMCs or T cells enriched from blood (not recorded which). The chain employs TRBV6-5 and TRBJ1-1; D remains ambiguous. The TCR originated in a woman in her 50s who had recovered from COVID-19. The CDR3 bases are TGTGCCAGCAGTCCAAGTCTGTGGGCCACTGAAGCTTTCTTT. Protein sequence: CASSPSLWATEAFF.